A selection of T cell receptor beta chains follows, all from one sample in a study of early T cells in non-severe SARS-CoV-2 infection. TCRdb reprocessed the 5' RACE reads with MiXCR, giving one entry per CDR3 protein. This table has 120,000 or so distinct CDR3 sequences, 10% to 15% appearing once. The source material was whole blood, sampled at baseline. The receptors were gathered from an adult who was a healthcare worker with PCR-confirmed SARS-CoV-2 infection or an uninfected control (not recorded which). Each CDR3 is given with its conserved first and last residue. Fields, in order: CDR3 protein, CDR3 DNA, V gene, clone size, D gene, J gene. D genes are given only for firm matches. Clone size is given for some rows only: seen once, a few or many times, or a class if the clone is expanded.

CDR3aa: CASSGAMNTEAFF
CDR3nt: TGTGCCAGCAGTGGGGCGATGAACACTGAAGCTTTCTTT
v_gene: TRBV6-1
abundance: few
d_gene: .
j_gene: TRBJ1-1

CDR3aa: CSAGRGRGYTF
CDR3nt: TGCAGTGCTGGAAGAGGGCGGGGCTACACCTTC
v_gene: TRBV20-1
abundance: .
d_gene: .
j_gene: TRBJ1-2

CDR3aa: CASSLTGADGYTF
CDR3nt: TGTGCCAGCAGCTTAACAGGGGCAGATGGCTACACCTTC
v_gene: TRBV7-3
abundance: .
d_gene: .
j_gene: TRBJ1-2

CDR3aa: CASSSGRSTTVNTEAFF
CDR3nt: TGCGCCAGCAGCTCCGGACGCAGTACAACAGTGAACACTGAAGCTTTCTTT
v_gene: TRBV5-1
abundance: few
d_gene: .
j_gene: TRBJ1-1

CDR3aa: CASSLQAYNEQFF
CDR3nt: TGTGCCAGCAGCTTGCAGGCTTACAATGAGCAGTTCTTC
v_gene: TRBV7-2
abundance: .
d_gene: .
j_gene: TRBJ2-1

CDR3aa: CASSQLSASTGTDTQHF
CDR3nt: TGTGCCAGCAGCCAACTGAGCGCCTCGACCGGCACAGATACGCAGCATTTT
v_gene: TRBV4-2
abundance: once
d_gene: .
j_gene: TRBJ1-5

CDR3aa: CASSPLQSTDTQYF
CDR3nt: TGTGCCAGCTCACCACTTCAGAGCACAGATACGCAGTATTTT
v_gene: TRBV18
abundance: few
d_gene: .
j_gene: TRBJ2-3

CDR3aa: CASRRQGMAYEQYF
CDR3nt: TGTGCCAGCAGACGACAGGGGATGGCGTACGAGCAGTACTTC
v_gene: TRBV12-3/TRBV12-4
abundance: few
d_gene: TRBD1
j_gene: TRBJ2-7

CDR3aa: CASSQGSGGLYEQYF
CDR3nt: TGTGCCAGCAGCCAAGGTTCGGGGGGCCTCTACGAGCAGTACTTC
v_gene: TRBV3-1
abundance: many
d_gene: .
j_gene: TRBJ2-7

CDR3aa: CASSSTGLQYF
CDR3nt: TGTGCCAGCAGCTCTACCGGGCTGCAGTATTTT
v_gene: TRBV3-1
abundance: .
d_gene: .
j_gene: TRBJ2-3

CDR3aa: CASSLGTGLNTEAFF
CDR3nt: TGCGCCAGCAGCTTGGGGACAGGGCTGAACACTGAAGCTTTCTTT
v_gene: TRBV5-1
abundance: many
d_gene: TRBD1
j_gene: TRBJ1-1

CDR3aa: CASSSPETAPTQYF
CDR3nt: TGTGCCAGCAGCTCCCCTGAGACCGCCCCGACGCAGTATTTT
v_gene: TRBV7-6
abundance: few
d_gene: .
j_gene: TRBJ2-3

CDR3aa: CASSYGTHSYNEQFF
CDR3nt: TGTGCCAGCAGTTACGGGACTCACTCCTACAATGAGCAGTTCTTC
v_gene: TRBV6-5
abundance: .
d_gene: .
j_gene: TRBJ2-1

CDR3aa: CASGFFVGRVGEAFF
CDR3nt: TGTGCTAGTGGTTTTTTTGTGGGTAGGGTAGGTGAAGCTTTCTTT
v_gene: TRBV12-5
abundance: .
d_gene: .
j_gene: TRBJ1-1

CDR3aa: CASSNTGKETQYF
CDR3nt: TGTGCCAGCAGCAATACAGGGAAAGAGACCCAGTACTTC
v_gene: TRBV6-6
abundance: .
d_gene: .
j_gene: TRBJ2-5

CDR3aa: CASSFLKTGGGQYF
CDR3nt: TGTGCCAGCAGCTTCCTAAAGACAGGGGGGGGACAGTACTTC
v_gene: TRBV11-2
abundance: .
d_gene: TRBD1
j_gene: TRBJ2-7

CDR3aa: CSANPDGHEQYF
CDR3nt: TGCAGCGCCAACCCTGACGGTCACGAGCAGTACTTC
v_gene: TRBV29-1
abundance: .
d_gene: .
j_gene: TRBJ2-7

CDR3aa: CASSPAGKGGNQPQHF
CDR3nt: TGTGCCAGCAGCCCCGCGGGCAAGGGGGGCAATCAGCCCCAGCATTTT
v_gene: TRBV5-8
abundance: few
d_gene: .
j_gene: TRBJ1-5

CDR3aa: CASSQGLGGTDTQYF
CDR3nt: TGTGCCAGCAGTCAAGGACTAGGCGGCACAGATACGCAGTATTTT
v_gene: TRBV28
abundance: many
d_gene: TRBD2
j_gene: TRBJ2-3

CDR3aa: CASSTPGRRGNEQFF
CDR3nt: TGTGCCAGTAGTACGCCGGGACGACGGGGCAATGAGCAGTTCTTC
v_gene: TRBV19
abundance: few
d_gene: .
j_gene: TRBJ2-1

CDR3aa: CASSFLGSTDTQYF
CDR3nt: TGTGCCAGCAGTTTTTTGGGGAGCACAGATACGCAGTATTTT
v_gene: TRBV27
abundance: many
d_gene: .
j_gene: TRBJ2-3

CDR3aa: CASSVQGRTGELFF
CDR3nt: TGTGCCAGCAGTGTTCAGGGAAGGACCGGGGAGCTGTTTTTT
v_gene: TRBV2
abundance: .
d_gene: .
j_gene: TRBJ2-2

CDR3aa: CASRIAGGNTGELFF
CDR3nt: TGCGCCAGCCGAATAGCGGGAGGCAACACCGGGGAGCTGTTTTTT
v_gene: TRBV5-1
abundance: .
d_gene: TRBD2
j_gene: TRBJ2-2

CDR3aa: CAGARLLNTEAFF
CDR3nt: TGTGCCGGGGCGAGGCTCCTGAACACTGAAGCTTTCTTT
v_gene: TRBV30
abundance: .
d_gene: .
j_gene: TRBJ1-1

CDR3aa: CASAGWSTDTQYF
CDR3nt: TGTGCCAGCGCCGGGTGGTCCACAGATACGCAGTATTTT
v_gene: TRBV6-5
abundance: few
d_gene: .
j_gene: TRBJ2-3

CDR3aa: CASKGAPREQYF
CDR3nt: TGTGCCAGCAAGGGGGCGCCTCGCGAGCAGTACTTC
v_gene: TRBV2
abundance: .
d_gene: TRBD1
j_gene: TRBJ2-7

CDR3aa: CASSREDRGYEQYF
CDR3nt: TGCGCCAGCAGCCGTGAAGACAGGGGGTACGAGCAGTACTTC
v_gene: TRBV4-1
abundance: many
d_gene: TRBD1
j_gene: TRBJ2-7

CDR3aa: CASSLVIGQETQYF
CDR3nt: TGCGCCAGCAGCTTGGTTATAGGCCAAGAGACCCAGTACTTC
v_gene: TRBV5-1
abundance: few
d_gene: .
j_gene: TRBJ2-5

CDR3aa: CSVARGPAGHGYTF
CDR3nt: TGCAGCGTTGCTCGGGGGCCGGCGGGGCATGGCTACACCTTC
v_gene: TRBV29-1
abundance: few
d_gene: .
j_gene: TRBJ1-2

CDR3aa: CASSHRGTSGRSSYNEQFF
CDR3nt: TGTGCCAGCAGCCATCGCGGGACTAGCGGGCGAAGCTCCTACAATGAGCAGTTCTTC
v_gene: TRBV14
abundance: few
d_gene: TRBD2
j_gene: TRBJ2-1

CDR3aa: CASSRGTDDMNTEAFF
CDR3nt: TGTGCCAGCAGTAGAGGGACAGACGATATGAACACTGAAGCTTTCTTT
v_gene: TRBV28
abundance: many
d_gene: TRBD1
j_gene: TRBJ1-1

CDR3aa: CASRGQLRGETQYF
CDR3nt: TGTGCCAGCAGGGGACAGCTCAGGGGAGAGACCCAGTACTTC
v_gene: TRBV12-3/TRBV12-4
abundance: .
d_gene: TRBD1
j_gene: TRBJ2-5

CDR3aa: CASSFPLAKNIQYF
CDR3nt: TGTGCCAGCAGCTTCCCCCTAGCCAAAAACATTCAGTACTTC
v_gene: TRBV5-5
abundance: few
d_gene: .
j_gene: TRBJ2-4

CDR3aa: CASSDGYRTDTQYF
CDR3nt: TGTGCCAGTAGTGACGGGTACCGCACAGATACGCAGTATTTT
v_gene: TRBV5-6
abundance: few
d_gene: .
j_gene: TRBJ2-3

CDR3aa: CASSRGLSADTQYF
CDR3nt: TGTGCCAGCAGCCGGGGACTATCGGCAGATACGCAGTATTTT
v_gene: TRBV2
abundance: .
d_gene: TRBD2
j_gene: TRBJ2-3

CDR3aa: CASSLAGGQPNYGYTF
CDR3nt: TGCGCCAGCAGCTTGGCCGGGGGACAGCCTAACTATGGCTACACCTTC
v_gene: TRBV5-1
abundance: many
d_gene: TRBD1
j_gene: TRBJ1-2

CDR3aa: CASREQRDGLYNEQFF
CDR3nt: TGTGCCAGCCGAGAGCAGCGGGACGGGCTATACAATGAGCAGTTCTTC
v_gene: TRBV7-8
abundance: many
d_gene: TRBD2
j_gene: TRBJ2-1

CDR3aa: CASSPYGTGANTDTQYF
CDR3nt: TGTGCCAGCAGCCCTTACGGGACAGGGGCAAACACAGATACGCAGTATTTT
v_gene: TRBV6-6
abundance: few
d_gene: TRBD1
j_gene: TRBJ2-3

CDR3aa: CASSLEGVVGYTF
CDR3nt: TGCGCCAGCAGCTTGGAGGGGGTTGTCGGCTACACCTTC
v_gene: TRBV5-1
abundance: .
d_gene: .
j_gene: TRBJ1-2

CDR3aa: CASSETSGGAKDEQFF
CDR3nt: TGTGCCAGCAGCGAAACTAGCGGGGGGGCCAAGGATGAGCAGTTCTTC
v_gene: TRBV7-9
abundance: .
d_gene: TRBD2
j_gene: TRBJ2-1

CDR3aa: CASSLGRGTDTQYF
CDR3nt: TGTGCCAGCAGCTTAGGCAGGGGCACAGATACGCAGTATTTT
v_gene: TRBV11-2
abundance: few
d_gene: .
j_gene: TRBJ2-3